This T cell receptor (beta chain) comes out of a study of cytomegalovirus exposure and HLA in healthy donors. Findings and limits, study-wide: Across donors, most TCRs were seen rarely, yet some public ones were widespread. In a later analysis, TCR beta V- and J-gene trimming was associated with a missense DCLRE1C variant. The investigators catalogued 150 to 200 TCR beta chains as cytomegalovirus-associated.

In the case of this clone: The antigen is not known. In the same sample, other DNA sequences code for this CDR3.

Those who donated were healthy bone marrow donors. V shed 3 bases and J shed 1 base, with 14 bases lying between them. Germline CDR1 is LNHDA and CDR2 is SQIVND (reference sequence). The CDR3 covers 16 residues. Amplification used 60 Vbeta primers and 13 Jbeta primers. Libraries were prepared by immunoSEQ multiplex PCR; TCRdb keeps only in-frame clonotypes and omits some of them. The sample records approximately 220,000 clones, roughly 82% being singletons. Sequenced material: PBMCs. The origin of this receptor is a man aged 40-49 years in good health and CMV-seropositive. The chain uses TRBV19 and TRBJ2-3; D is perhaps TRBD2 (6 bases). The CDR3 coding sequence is TGTGCCAGTAGTATCTCGTCTAGCGCTGGCACAGATACGCAGTATTTT. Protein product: CASSISSSAGTDTQYF.